The rows below give T cell receptor beta chains drawn from one sample of a study of cytomegalovirus exposure and HLA in healthy donors. TCRdb's copy holds only in-frame clones and misses some; the assay was immunoSEQ multiplex PCR. In the table there are roughly 190,000 clones, roughly 80% of which are singletons. The sample taken for sequencing was PBMCs. The receptors derive from a young woman in good health and CMV-seronegative. The CDR3 runs from the conserved cysteine through the conserved F or W. D genes are given only for firm matches. Not all rows give a size; the values are once, few, many and, for expanded clones, a class.

TRBJ1-2 TRBD1 TRBV19 once TGTGCCAGTAATGGATTTGGGGACAGACTATCCTTGGGGGGCTACACCTTC CASNGFGDRLSLGGYTF
TRBJ1-4 - TRBV19 - TGTGCCAGTAGCGGCTACAGGTCTGGTGAAAAACTGTTTTTT CASSGYRSGEKLFF
TRBJ1-5 - TRBV5-6 - TGTGCCAGCAGCTTGTGGAGGGAACTCAATCAGCCCCAGCATTTT CASSLWRELNQPQHF
TRBJ2-2 - TRBV28 - TGTGCCAGCAGTTACCAGGGGCTCTTGGGGGAGCTGTTTTTT CASSYQGLLGELFF
TRBJ2-7 - TRBV4-3 - TGCGCCAGCAGCCAGGTTGTGAGGAGTGGTTACGAGCAGTACTTC CASSQVVRSGYEQYF
TRBJ2-5 - TRBV6-5 - TGTGCCAGCAGTTACAGGACTCGACAAGAGACCCAGTACTTC CASSYRTRQETQYF
TRBJ2-7 TRBD1 TRBV6-1 - TGTGCCAGCAGTGAAGGGAAACAGGGGGGCAGAACCTACGAGCAGTACTTC CASSEGKQGGRTYEQYF
TRBJ2-7 - TRBV28 - TGTGCCAGCAGTTTATTGGGCAGCTACGAGCAGTACTTC CASSLLGSYEQYF
TRBJ1-2 - TRBV6-5 - TGTGCCAGCAGCCCGCTTCTCGTGGGGGGCTATGGCTACACCTTC CASSPLLVGGYGYTF
TRBJ2-5 TRBD2 TRBV6-6 - TGTGCCAGCAGGGCTAGCGGGGGCCAAGAGACCCAGTACTTC CASRASGGQETQYF
TRBJ2-1 - TRBV6-6 - TGTGCCAGCAGTTACGAACCAGGGGCATACAATGAGCAGTTCTTC CASSYEPGAYNEQFF
TRBJ2-1 - TRBV18 - TGTGCCAGCTCAGCTGACACGTACAATGAGCAGTTCTTC CASSADTYNEQFF
TRBJ1-2 TRBD1 TRBV5-1 - TGCGCCAGCTCCAAACGGACAGGGGAAGTGGGCTACACCTTC CASSKRTGEVGYTF
TRBJ2-7 TRBD2 TRBV5-1 - TGCGCCAGCAGCTCATCGACTAGCGGGACCCCCTACGAGCAGTACTTC CASSSSTSGTPYEQYF
TRBJ1-1 - TRBV27 - TGTGCCAGCAGACAATTCGCGAACACTGAAGCTTTCTTT CASRQFANTEAFF
TRBJ2-5 - TRBV2 once TGTGCCAGCACTAAGACTGAAGGATTTCAAGAGACCCAGTACTTC CASTKTEGFQETQYF
TRBJ1-4 TRBD1 TRBV19 - TGTGCCAGTAGTATTCAGGGGGCGAATGAAAAACTGTTTTTT CASSIQGANEKLFF
TRBJ1-1 TRBD1 TRBV6-5 - TGTGCCAGCACCGCCGGGACAGCGAACACTGAAGCTTTCTTT CASTAGTANTEAFF
TRBJ1-4 TRBD1 TRBV28 few TGTGCCAGCAGTTGGGACAGGGTAAAGGAAAAACTGTTTTTT CASSWDRVKEKLFF
TRBJ2-3 - TRBV4-1 - TGCGCCAGCAGCCAAGATGGTAGCGAACTCACAGATACGCAGTATTTT CASSQDGSELTDTQYF
TRBJ1-1 - TRBV18 - TGTGCCAGCTCAGTGGGGGCAGGACAGTTGAACACTGAAGCTTTCTTT CASSVGAGQLNTEAFF
TRBJ2-5 TRBD2 TRBV4-1 - TGCGCCAGCAGCCCCTCGGGACTATGGGAGACCCAGTACTTC CASSPSGLWETQYF
TRBJ1-2 TRBD1 TRBV29-1 once TGCAGCTTTAACAGGGGCTACTATGGCTACACCTTC CSFNRGYYGYTF
TRBJ2-5 - TRBV4-2 few TGTGCCAGCAGCCAAGACAGGGAGACCCAGTACTTC CASSQDRETQYF
TRBJ1-4 - TRBV15 - TGTGCCACTTCGAGGGGGAGTGCAACTAATGAAAAACTGTTTTTT CATSRGSATNEKLFF
TRBJ1-2 - TRBV29-1 - TGCAGCGTTGACCCGGGGGGCAACTATGGCTACACCTTC CSVDPGGNYGYTF
TRBJ2-5 - TRBV6-1 - TGTGCCAGCAGTGAATATGGTAGTGGGACCCAGTACTTC CASSEYGSGTQYF
TRBJ2-1 - TRBV4-1 few TGCGCCAGCAGCCCTACCCAGGTTGGGTCCTACAATGAGCAGTTCTTC CASSPTQVGSYNEQFF
TRBJ2-6 TRBD1 TRBV18 - TGTGCCAGCTCACCCCGGGACAGGGGAGGTGGGGCCAACGTCCTGACTTTC CASSPRDRGGGANVLTF
TRBJ2-1 - TRBV11-3 - TGTGCCAGCAGCTTAGACGGCTACAATGAGCAGTTCTTC CASSLDGYNEQFF
TRBJ2-2 TRBD2 TRBV29-1 - TGCAGCGTTGCATTAGCGGGGCTCACCGGGGAGCTGTTTTTT CSVALAGLTGELFF
TRBJ1-5 - TRBV6-5 - TGTGCCAGCAGCAGTGAATATAGCAATCAGCCCCAGCATTTT CASSSEYSNQPQHF
TRBJ1-6 TRBD1 TRBV7-9 - TGTGCCAGCAGCCCCCGACAGGGTGGGGTATCACCCCTCCACTTT CASSPRQGGVSPLHF
TRBJ1-5 - TRBV27 - TGTGCCAGCAGGCTGGCAGGGACATCCGTCTGGCCCCAGCATTTT CASRLAGTSVWPQHF
TRBJ2-7 TRBD1 TRBV6-5 - TGTGCCAGCAGTCCGACAGGGTTCAACGAGCAGTACTTC CASSPTGFNEQYF
TRBJ2-7 TRBD2 TRBV2 - TGTGCCAGCCTACTAGCGGGAGGGCTCTACGAGCAGTACTTC CASLLAGGLYEQYF
TRBJ1-1 TRBD1 TRBV5-1 - TGCGCCAGCAGCTTGGACAGGGGACGCGTTGAAGCTTTCTTT CASSLDRGRVEAFF
TRBJ2-3 TRBD1 TRBV15 few TGTGCCACCAGCAGAGGACAGGGCCTTGGCACAGATACGCAGTATTTT CATSRGQGLGTDTQYF
TRBJ2-7 TRBD1 TRBV2 - TGTGCCAGCAGTGAAGGTGGGACAGCCACCTACGAGCAGTACTTC CASSEGGTATYEQYF
TRBJ2-1 - TRBV2 - TGTGCCAGCAAGGACAGAGACAATGAGCAGTTCTTC CASKDRDNEQFF
TRBJ2-3 - TRBV20-1 - TGCAGTGGACTTAGCACAGATACGCAGTATTTT CSGLSTDTQYF
TRBJ1-1 - TRBV28 - TGTGCCAACAGGGCCCGCGGTAGCACTGAAGCTTTCTTT CANRARGSTEAFF
TRBJ2-7 TRBD1 TRBV7-2 - TGTGCCAGCAGCCCGACAGGGGTCCTTAGGGGAGAGCAGTACTTC CASSPTGVLRGEQYF
TRBJ1-1 - TRBV14 - TGTGCCAGCAGCCATGAGCTGAACACTGAAGCTTTCTTT CASSHELNTEAFF
TRBJ2-7 - TRBV18 - TGTGCCAGCTCACCATTGGAGGGCCTCTACGAGCAGTACTTC CASSPLEGLYEQYF
TRBJ1-5 - TRBV28 once TGTGCCAGCAGTAGGGGGAGCAATCAGCCCCAGCATTTT CASSRGSNQPQHF
TRBJ1-4 TRBD1 TRBV6-1 few TGTGCCAGCCGGGACAGGGTTGGTGAAAAACTGTTTTTT CASRDRVGEKLFF
TRBJ1-4 - TRBV29-1 - TGCAGCGCCGGGGAGGGAGGTGAAAAACTGTTTTTT CSAGEGGEKLFF
TRBJ2-2 TRBD2 TRBV9 once TGTGCCAGCAGCGTGTTAACAGCGGGGGGGAACACCGGGGAGCTGTTTTTT CASSVLTAGGNTGELFF
TRBJ2-7 - TRBV5-5 few TGTGCCAGCAGCTTGGTTCTAGGATCCTACGAGCAGTACTTC CASSLVLGSYEQYF
TRBJ1-2 TRBD1 TRBV5-1 - TGCGCCAGCCAAGAAGAGGACAGGGGGGGAGGCTACACCTTC CASQEEDRGGGYTF
TRBJ1-1 TRBD1 TRBV19 - TGTGCCAGTAGTACGGACAGGGTTTACTCTGAAGCTTTCTTT CASSTDRVYSEAFF
TRBJ2-2 TRBD1 TRBV25-1 - TGTGCCAGCAGTGAATGGGGCAGGGGGTCGAACACCGGGGAGCTGTTTTTT CASSEWGRGSNTGELFF